The next 5 T cell receptor beta chains were all read from a single sample in a study of blood T cells in healthy people across ages. Sample-barcoded 5' priming and a J-beta primer mix drove a second PCR of roughly 6 to 12 cycles. TCRdb reanalysed the 5' RACE reads using MiXCR and keeps one entry per CDR3 protein. This sample has around 580,000 distinct CDR3 sequences, with around half found just once. Sequenced: blood. The receptors derive from a man at least 80 years old in good health.

The chain links TRBV4-2 to TRBJ2-5; possibly TRBD2 for D (5 bases). The J call may be wrong; the DNA end is better matched by TRBJ2-4. Germline V CDR1 and CDR2: LGHNA, YNFKEQ. The CDR3 consists of 14 residues. This CDR3 reads CASSQYGLYNIQYF. Written as DNA, the CDR3 is TGTGCCAGCAGCCAATACGGACTGTATAACATTCAGTACTTC.

The V gene is TRBV10-3, the J gene TRBJ2-7, with 7 nucleotides matching TRBD1. Per germline, CDR1 ENHRY and CDR2 SYGVKD. The CDR3 has 14 amino acids. The V gene end was trimmed by 10 bases and the J gene end by 2 bases; junction bases not matched to a gene: 11. The chain's CDR3 is CATGATGSAYEQYF. CDR3 in DNA: TGTGCCACCGGGGCGACAGGGTCGGCCTACGAGCAGTACTTC.

CDR3 sequence: CSARIGQARRETQYF. CDR3 in DNA: TGCAGTGCTAGAATCGGACAGGCCCGTCGGGAGACCCAGTACTTC. The gene calls are TRBV20-1 and TRBJ2-4; 7 bases align to TRBD1. The DNA end favors TRBJ2-5, so the J call may be wrong. CDR3 length: 15 amino acids. Germline V gives CDR1 DFQATT, CDR2 SNEGSKA (reference sequence).

This clonotype turned up a few times. V and J are TRBV27 and TRBJ2-5; 13 positions match TRBD2. Trimming took 6 bases from V and 4 from J; bases not matched to a gene: 5. The CDR3 length is 15 residues. Germline CDR1 reads MNHEY; CDR2 reads SMNVEV (reference sequence). The CDR3 nucleotides are TGTGCCAGCAGATACGGACTAGCGGGAGTAGAGACCCAGTACTTC. Amino acids: CASRYGLAGVETQYF.

This clonotype was counted only a few times. This chain joins TRBV20-1 and TRBJ2-3, with TRBD2 matching over 10 bases. Germline assignment: CDR1 DFQATT and CDR2 SNEGSKA (reference sequence). This CDR3 contains 18 residues. V lost 0 bases, J lost 1 base, and 10 bases stayed unmatched. The CDR3 sequence is CSARDILAGRGGTDTQYF. CDR3 nucleotides: TGCAGTGCTAGAGATATACTAGCGGGGCGGGGGGGCACAGATACGCAGTATTTT.